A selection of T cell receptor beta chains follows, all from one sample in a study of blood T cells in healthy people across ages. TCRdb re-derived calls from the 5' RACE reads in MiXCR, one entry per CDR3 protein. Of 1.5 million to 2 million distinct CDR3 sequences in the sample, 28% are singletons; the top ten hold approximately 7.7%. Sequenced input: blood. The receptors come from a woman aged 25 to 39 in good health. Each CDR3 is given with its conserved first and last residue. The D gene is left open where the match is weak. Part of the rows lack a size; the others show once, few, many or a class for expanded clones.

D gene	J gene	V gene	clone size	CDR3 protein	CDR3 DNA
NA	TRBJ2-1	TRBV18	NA	CASSPQTSGGAVHEQFF	TGTGCCAGCTCACCACAAACTAGTGGGGGGGCTGTTCATGAGCAGTTCTTC
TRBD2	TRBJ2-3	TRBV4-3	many	CASSHRPPSGSVPDTQYF	TGCGCCAGCAGCCACCGCCCCCCTAGCGGGAGTGTCCCAGATACGCAGTATTTT
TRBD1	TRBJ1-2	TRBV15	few	CATSREQGANYGYTF	TGTGCCACCAGCAGAGAACAGGGGGCTAACTATGGCTACACCTTC
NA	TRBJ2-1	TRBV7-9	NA	CASSSPGAGGQFF	TGTGCCAGCAGCTCCCCCGGTGCCGGAGGGCAGTTCTTC
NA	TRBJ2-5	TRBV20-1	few	CSAATGQLQETQYF	TGCAGTGCTGCTACGGGACAACTACAAGAGACCCAGTACTTC
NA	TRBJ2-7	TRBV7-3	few	CASNLGSGASYEQYF	TGTGCCAGCAACTTAGGGTCAGGGGCATCCTACGAGCAGTACTTC
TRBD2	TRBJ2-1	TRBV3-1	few	CASTLAGHNEQFF	TGTGCCAGCACCCTAGCGGGACACAATGAGCAGTTCTTC
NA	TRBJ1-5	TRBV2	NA	CASSAGQANQPQHF	TGTGCCAGCAGTGCAGGACAAGCCAATCAGCCCCAGCATTTT
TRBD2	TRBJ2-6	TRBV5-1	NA	CASSMGTSWRPGANVLTF	TGCGCCAGCAGCATGGGGACTAGCTGGAGGCCTGGGGCCAACGTCCTGACTTTC
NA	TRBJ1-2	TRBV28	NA	CASRYRVMYGYTF	TGTGCCAGCAGGTACAGGGTAATGTATGGCTACACCTTC
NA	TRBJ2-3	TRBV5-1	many	CASSLDGRKTDTQYF	TGCGCCAGCAGCTTGGACGGCAGGAAAACAGATACGCAGTATTTT
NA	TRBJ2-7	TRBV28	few	CASRTKLYEQYF	TGTGCCAGCAGGACAAAACTATACGAGCAGTACTTC
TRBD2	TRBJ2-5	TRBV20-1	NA	CSARAGSGVGQYF	TGCAGTGCTAGAGCCGGTAGCGGGGTGGGTCAGTACTTC
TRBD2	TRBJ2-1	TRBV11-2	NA	CASSLRTSANNEQFF	TGTGCCAGCAGCTTACGGACTAGCGCTAACAATGAGCAGTTCTTC
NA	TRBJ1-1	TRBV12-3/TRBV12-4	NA	CASSFRLLNTEAFF	TGTGCCAGCAGTTTTCGACTTTTGAACACTGAAGCTTTCTTT
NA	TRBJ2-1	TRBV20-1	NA	CSAETGRAINEQFF	TGCAGTGCAGAGACAGGGAGGGCGATCAATGAGCAGTTCTTC
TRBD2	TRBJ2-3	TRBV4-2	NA	CASSQLGDGGRNTQYF	TGTGCCAGCAGCCAATTGGGGGATGGCGGGAGGAATACGCAGTATTTT
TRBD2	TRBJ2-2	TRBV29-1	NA	CSVGGGLAGFGELFF	TGCAGCGTTGGAGGCGGACTAGCGGGATTCGGGGAGCTGTTTTTT
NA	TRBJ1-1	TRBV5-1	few	CASSLGGTSNTEAFF	TGCGCCAGCAGCTTGGGGGGGACCTCAAACACTGAAGCTTTCTTT
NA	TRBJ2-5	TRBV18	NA	CASSPTAAGSGAQYF	TGTGCCAGCTCCCCTACCGCGGCAGGCTCGGGGGCCCAGTACTTC
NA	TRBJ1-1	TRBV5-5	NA	CASSFWGGDTEAFF	TGTGCCAGCAGCTTTTGGGGTGGGGACACTGAAGCTTTCTTT
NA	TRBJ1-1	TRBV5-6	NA	CASSFGAGGKAFF	TGTGCCAGCAGCTTTGGAGCCGGGGGCAAGGCTTTCTTT
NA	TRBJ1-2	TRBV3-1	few	CASSPGAGVQSCTF	TGTGCCAGCAGCCCTGGGGCGGGGGTACAGTCATGCACCTTC
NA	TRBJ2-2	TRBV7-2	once	CASSLGFWTRGRTTGELFF	TGTGCCAGCAGCTTAGGTTTCTGGACTAGGGGGAGGACCACCGGGGAGCTGTTTTTT
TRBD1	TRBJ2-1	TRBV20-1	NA	CSARDPLRGQGIYEQFF	TGCAGTGCTAGGGATCCTCTGAGGGGACAGGGCATATACGAGCAGTTCTTC
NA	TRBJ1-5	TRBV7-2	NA	CASSQQGSINQPQHF	TGTGCCAGCAGCCAACAGGGAAGTATCAATCAGCCCCAGCATTTT
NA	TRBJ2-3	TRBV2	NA	CASSEEPGSTDTQYF	TGTGCCAGCAGTGAAGAACCGGGTAGCACAGATACGCAGTATTTT
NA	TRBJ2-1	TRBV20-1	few	CSASLLYNEQFF	TGTAGTGCTAGCCTCCTCTACAATGAGCAGTTCTTC
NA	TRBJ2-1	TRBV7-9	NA	CASSLMLSGNEQFF	TGTGCCAGCAGCTTAATGCTTTCCGGCAATGAGCAGTTCTTC
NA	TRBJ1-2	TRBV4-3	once	CASSQAILRGPVGYTF	TGCGCCAGCAGCCAAGCGATTTTGAGGGGACCGGTCGGCTACACCTTC
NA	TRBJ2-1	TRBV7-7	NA	CASSYGTRDYNEQFF	TGTGCCAGCAGCTACGGTACTAGGGACTACAATGAGCAGTTCTTC
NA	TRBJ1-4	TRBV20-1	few	CSYLGEKLFF	TGCAGCTACCTGGGTGAAAAACTGTTTTTT
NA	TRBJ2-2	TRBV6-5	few	CASSYSRAGELFF	TGTGCCAGCAGTTACTCTAGAGCCGGGGAGCTGTTTTTT
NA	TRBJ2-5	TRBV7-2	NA	CASSLEAHPQETQYF	TGTGCCAGCAGCTTAGAGGCCCACCCCCAAGAGACCCAGTACTTC
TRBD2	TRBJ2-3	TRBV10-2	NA	CASGRSSGGAGTDPQYF	TGCGCCAGCGGCAGATCTAGCGGGGGGGCCGGCACAGATCCGCAGTATTTT
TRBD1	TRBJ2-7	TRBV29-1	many	CSVRVADRAYEQYF	TGCAGCGTTCGGGTTGCGGACAGGGCCTACGAGCAGTACTTC